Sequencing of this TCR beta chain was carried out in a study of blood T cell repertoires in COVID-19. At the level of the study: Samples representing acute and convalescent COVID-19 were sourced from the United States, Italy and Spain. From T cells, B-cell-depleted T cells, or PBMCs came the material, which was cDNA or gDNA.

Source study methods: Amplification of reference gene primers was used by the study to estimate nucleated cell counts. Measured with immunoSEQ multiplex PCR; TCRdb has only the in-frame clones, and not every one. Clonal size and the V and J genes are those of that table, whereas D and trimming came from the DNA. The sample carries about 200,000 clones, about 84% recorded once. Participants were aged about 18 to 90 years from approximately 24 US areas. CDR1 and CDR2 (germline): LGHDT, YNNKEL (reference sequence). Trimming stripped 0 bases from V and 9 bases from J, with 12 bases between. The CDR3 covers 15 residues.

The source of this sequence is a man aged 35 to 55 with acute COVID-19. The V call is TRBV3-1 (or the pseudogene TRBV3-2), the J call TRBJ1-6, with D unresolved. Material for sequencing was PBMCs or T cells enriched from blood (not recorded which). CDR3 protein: CASSQDPEARSPLHF. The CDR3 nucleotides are TGTGCCAGCAGCCAAGACCCAGAGGCACGTTCACCCCTCCACTTT.